The next 30 T cell receptor beta chains were all read from a single sample in a study of tumor-infiltrating lymphocytes in localized non-small cell lung cancer. TCRdb's table, derived via immunoSEQ multiplex PCR, lists solely in-frame clones and lacks some. This table has more than 9,500 clones, about 84% appearing once. The sample comprised uninvolved lung tissue not adjacent to the tumor. The receptor set was obtained from a human donor with non-small cell lung cancer.

This clone was picked up one time. This rearrangement joins TRBV6-1 to TRBJ1-1; D call uncertain. This CDR3 region has 12 residues. Trimming removed 6 bases from V and 1 base from J, with 6 bases in between. Germline values: CDR1 MNHNS, CDR2 SASEGT. This chain's CDR3 is CASREGNTEAFF. The DNA for the CDR3 is TGTGCCAGCAGAGAGGGGAACACTGAAGCTTTCTTT.

The chain links TRBV12-5 to TRBJ1-1; D uncertain. The length of the CDR3 is 13 residues. CDR1 LGHNT and CDR2 FRNRAP come from the germline V gene. Deletions cut 5 bases from V and 1 base from J, with 8 bases between. The CDR3 sequence: CASGPDSNTEAFF. The CDR3 bases are TGTGCTAGTGGTCCAGACTCGAACACTGAAGCTTTCTTT.

The CDR3: CASSLQRSLTTQYF. CDR3 sequence (DNA): TGTGCCAGCAGCTTGCAGCGCTCACTCACTACGCAGTATTTT. V gene TRBV5-6 combines with J gene TRBJ2-3, with D hard to call. The CDR3 is 14 amino acids. V lost 1 base and J 8 bases, leaving 14 bases between the germline ends. Looked up from germline, CDR1 is SGHDT and CDR2 is YYEEEE.

The V and J genes are TRBV11-2 and TRBJ1-4; a possible D gene is TRBD1 (6 bases). Germline values: CDR1 SGHAT, CDR2 FQNNGV. This CDR3 has 14 residues. V lost 4 bases to trimming and J lost 5 bases, with 11 bases between them. The CDR3 loop is CASSSLRGNEKLFF. The CDR3 nucleotides are TGTGCCAGCAGCTCGCTGAGGGGGAATGAAAAACTGTTTTTT. Supplemented by reference TRBV11-2 and TRBJ1-4, the full variable domain reads EAGVAQSPRYKIIEKRQSVAFWCNPISGHATLYWYQQILGQGPKLLIQFQNNGVVDDSQLPKDRFSAERLKGVDSTLKIQPAKLEDSAVYLCASSSLRGNEKLFFGSGTQLSVL.

This chain joins TRBV19 and TRBJ1-5; no reliable D call. V lost 3 bases to trimming and J lost 6 bases, with 12 bases between them. Germline CDR1 reads LNHDA; CDR2 reads SQIVND (reference sequence). The CDR3 is 14 residues long. CDR3 nucleotide sequence: TGTGCCAGTAGTATTCGGGCAAAGGGTCAGCCCCAGCATTTT. Amino acid sequence: CASSIRAKGQPQHF.

The V and J genes are TRBV2 and TRBJ1-5, with D perhaps matching TRBD1 (5 bases). V lost 6 bases to trimming and J lost 4 bases, with 19 bases between them. The CDR3 extends over 16 amino acids. Looked up from germline, CDR1 is SNHLY and CDR2 is FYNNEI. The CDR3: CASRRDSTSGNQPQHF. The CDR3 nucleotides read TGTGCCAGCAGAAGGGACTCCACGAGTGGGAATCAGCCCCAGCATTTT. Using reference TRBV2 and TRBJ1-5 for the parts outside the CDR3, the full variable domain is EPEVTQTPSHQVTQMGQEVILRCVPISNHLYFYWYRQILGQKVEFLVSFYNNEISEKSEIFDDQFSVERPDGSNFTLKIRSTKLEDSAMYFCASRRDSTSGNQPQHFGDGTRLSIL.

The chain has TRBV2 and TRBJ1-1; the D is unclear. This CDR3 spans 15 amino acids. With 1 base removed from V and 4 bases from J, the gap between germline ends came to 13 bases. The germline CDR1 and CDR2 sequences are SNHLY and FYNNEI. Written as DNA, the CDR3 is TGTGCCAGCAGTGAAGGTCTAGGGTATGGCACTGAAGCTTTCTTT. Its translation is CASSEGLGYGTEAFF. The full variable domain, rest sourced from reference TRBV2 and TRBJ1-1, is EPEVTQTPSHQVTQMGQEVILRCVPISNHLYFYWYRQILGQKVEFLVSFYNNEISEKSEIFDDQFSVERPDGSNFTLKIRSTKLEDSAMYFCASSEGLGYGTEAFFGQGTRLTVV.

V and J are TRBV2 and TRBJ2-7, with D possibly being TRBD1 (5 bases). This CDR3 has 19 residues. The ends were cut back, 6 bases at V and 3 bases at J, with 30 bases in the middle. The germline V gene encodes CDR1 SNHLY and CDR2 FYNNEI. CDR3 DNA sequence: TGTGCCAGCAGCCAAAGCTTAATTTGGACACCTAGAACCTTCTACGAGCAGTACTTC. Translated: CASSQSLIWTPRTFYEQYF.

This clone was counted between two and nine times. The rearrangement uses TRBV6-6 and TRBJ2-7, with TRBD1 matching over 8 bases. Germline V gene sequence: CDR1 MNHNY, CDR2 SVGAGI (reference sequence). This CDR3 has 14 amino acids. The V and J ends lost 5 bases and 4 bases, in that order; junction bases with no gene match: 7. CDR3 amino acids: CASSLQGARYEQYF. CDR3 coding DNA: TGTGCCAGCAGTCTGCAGGGGGCGAGGTACGAGCAGTACTTC.

This clone appeared once. J is TRBJ2-5 and V is TRBV6-6; a possible D gene is TRBD2 (6 bases). The CDR3 extends over 12 amino acids. Trimming pared 8 bases from V and 4 bases from J, leaving 11 bases between. CDR1 and CDR2 (germline): MNHNY, SVGAGI (reference sequence). In DNA form, the CDR3 reads TGTGCCAGCCGCGGGGTCGGAGAGACCCAGTACTTC. Amino acid sequence: CASRGVGETQYF.

The rearrangement links TRBV2 to TRBJ1-3; D call uncertain. Germline V lookup: CDR1 SNHLY, CDR2 FYNNEI. The CDR3 has 14 residues. V was shortened by 5 bases and J by 0 bases, with 8 bases between the two germline ends. This CDR3 is CASSRDLSGNTIYF. In nucleotides, the CDR3 is TGTGCCAGCAGTAGAGACCTCTCTGGAAACACCATATATTTT.

J is TRBJ2-1 and V is TRBV9; the D gene could be TRBD1 or TRBD2 (6 bases each). Germline values: CDR1 SGDLS, CDR2 YYNGEE. V lost 3 bases, J lost 4 bases, and 17 bases lay in between. CDR3 length: 16 residues. In DNA, the CDR3 is TGTGCCAGCAGCGCCAGGGGCGCCGGGGGTTACAATGAGCAGTTCTTC. This gives the protein CASSARGAGGYNEQFF.

This clone is a singleton in its sample. Here the CDR3 DNA reads TGCGCCAGCAGCCAAGAGTACTCCCTCTCCTACGAGCAGTACTTC. Residues: CASSQEYSLSYEQYF. The V and J genes are TRBV4-3 and TRBJ2-7; no reliable D call. Trimming left V 0 bases short and J 0 bases short, with 9 bases between. This CDR3 comprises 15 residues. CDR1 and CDR2 (germline): LGHNA, YSLEER.

This sequence joins TRBV9 and TRBJ1-3, with a possible D match to TRBD1 (5 bases). V lost 4 bases, J lost 5 bases, and 19 bases lay in between. The CDR3 is 16 amino acids. Germline loops: CDR1 SGDLS, CDR2 YYNGEE. In nucleotides, the CDR3 is TGTGCCAGCAGCACAGGCGGGGAAGGATTAAGAAACACCATATATTTT. Amino acid sequence: CASSTGGEGLRNTIYF.

The chain is built from TRBV25-1 and TRBJ2-2; weak D call: TRBD1 (5 bases). Germline CDR1 and CDR2: MGHDK and SYGVNS. V dropped 6 bases and J dropped 2 bases, with 10 bases sitting between them. The CDR3 length is 14 residues. The CDR3 loop is CASRTATNTGELFF. The DNA of the CDR3 is TGTGCCAGCAGGACAGCCACCAACACCGGGGAGCTGTTTTTT.

V usage is TRBV11-2 and J usage is TRBJ2-5, with 16 bases lining up with TRBD2. There are 17 residues in the CDR3. In germline, CDR1 is SGHAT, CDR2 FQNNGV. V lost 3 bases and J lost 5; bases outside the gene matches: 6. The chain's CDR3 is CASSLGTSGGVIETQYF. CDR3 sequence (DNA): TGTGCCAGCAGCTTGGGGACTAGCGGGGGGGTAATTGAGACCCAGTACTTC.

The chain carries TRBV19 and TRBJ2-3; no clear D. V lost 10 bases, J lost 6 bases, and 17 bases lay in between. CDR1 is LNHDA and CDR2 is SQIVND in the germline V gene (reference sequence). The CDR3 covers 13 residues. This CDR3 is CATYYQAGDTQYF. DNA for the CDR3: TGTGCCACCTACTACCAAGCTGGGGATACGCAGTATTTT. Looking up the rest from reference TRBV19 and TRBJ2-3 gives the full variable domain: DGGITQSPKYLFRKEGQNVTLSCEQNLNHDAMYWYRQDPGQGLRLIYYSQIVNDFQKGDIAEGYSVSREKKESFPLTVTSAQKNPTAFYLCATYYQAGDTQYFGPGTRLTVL.

The chain uses TRBV30 and TRBJ1-2, with 8 bases identical to TRBD1. This CDR3 spans 12 amino acids. Germline CDR1 reads GTSNPN; CDR2 reads SVGIG (reference sequence). The V gene end was trimmed by 6 bases and the J gene end by 9 bases; junction bases not matched to a gene: 9. CDR3 in amino acids: CACLRGPGSYTF. As DNA, the CDR3 is TGTGCCTGCCTCAGGGGGCCAGGAAGCTACACCTTC.

The V gene is TRBV9, the J gene TRBJ1-3; D may be TRBD1 (5 bases). CDR3 length equals 13 residues. V lost 3 bases to trimming and J lost 7 bases, with 11 bases between them. Germline assignment: CDR1 SGDLS and CDR2 YYNGEE. Here the CDR3 DNA reads TGTGCCAGCAGCGGGCAGGGTGGTAACACCATATATTTT. Its translation: CASSGQGGNTIYF.

The count of this clone is one. The chain couples TRBV19 to TRBJ2-2, with a weak D call TRBD2 (6 bases). Germline lookup yields CDR1 LNHDA and CDR2 SQIVND (reference sequence). V was pared by 7 bases and J by 3 bases, with 12 bases between. The CDR3 is 14 amino acids. This CDR3 reads CASIGGHDTGELFF. The CDR3, as DNA: TGTGCCAGTATCGGGGGTCACGACACCGGGGAGCTGTTTTTT.

This chain joins TRBV7-6 and TRBJ1-2; maybe TRBD1 (6 bases). V gave up 5 bases and J gave up 2 bases, with 12 bases separating them. The CDR3 runs to 14 residues. CDR1 and CDR2 from the germline V gene are SGHVS and FNYEAQ. CDR3 bases: TGTGCCAGCAGCCAAGGACAGAGCAACTATGGCTACACCTTC. This translates into CASSQGQSNYGYTF.

This sequence joins TRBV7-2 and TRBJ1-2; D unresolved. This CDR3 has 13 residues. In germline, CDR1 is SGHTA, CDR2 FQGNSA. Trimming cost V 1 base and J 4 bases, with 7 bases left between them. The CDR3 sequence is CASSLEVSYGYTF. CDR3 DNA sequence: TGTGCCAGCAGCTTAGAGGTTTCCTATGGCTACACCTTC.

The chain recombines TRBV6-5 with TRBJ1-1; TRBD1 matches at 9 bases. The germline V gene encodes CDR1 MNHEY and CDR2 SVGAGI. Trimming cost V 4 bases and J 1 base; bases outside gene matches: 4. The CDR3 totals 15 residues. The CDR3, as DNA: TGTGCCAGCAGTTGGGACAGGGTTGGGAACACTGAAGCTTTCTTT. It encodes CASSWDRVGNTEAFF.

V usage is TRBV12-5 and J usage is TRBJ2-7; 9 bases fit TRBD2. The trim removed 3 bases at V and 2 bases at J, leaving 14 bases unmatched. CDR1 is LGHNT and CDR2 is FRNRAP in the germline V gene. This CDR3 is built from 18 residues. The DNA for the CDR3 is TGTGCTAGTGGTTTTACGCAGGGGGGACTAGCCTTTACCTACGAGCAGTACTTC. It yields the protein CASGFTQGGLAFTYEQYF.

Points on this clone: The sample has other DNA sequences that encode this CDR3 too. The chain uses TRBV7-2 and TRBJ2-3; D is unclear. V was clipped by 5 bases and J by 1 base, with 13 bases between them. Per germline, CDR1 SGHTA and CDR2 FQGNSA. This CDR3 has 15 amino acids. As DNA, the CDR3 is TGTGCCAGCAGCCCGGTGGCTCCCCGCACAGATACGCAGTATTTT. The encoded protein is CASSPVAPRTDTQYF.

The V call is TRBV4-3, the J call TRBJ1-2; 10 bases line up with TRBD1. The junction had 4 bases not matched to a gene; V was cut back by 1 base and J by 5 bases. The CDR3 totals 15 residues. Germline assignment: CDR1 LGHNA and CDR2 YSLEER. DNA for the CDR3: TGCGCCAGCAGCCAAGGGACAGGGGGACAATATGGCTACACCTTC. Translating it yields CASSQGTGGQYGYTF.

This chain uses TRBV10-1 with TRBJ1-5; D is perhaps TRBD1 (6 bases). Germline CDR1 and CDR2: WNHNN and SYGVQD (reference sequence). This CDR3 spans 14 amino acids. The ends were cut back, 1 base at V and 5 bases at J, with 9 bases in the middle. Written as DNA, the CDR3 is TGCGCCAGCAGTGAGTTGGGGGCGGATCAGCCCCAGCATTTT. It is translated as CASSELGADQPQHF.

The chain recombines TRBV5-4 with TRBJ1-6, with D unclear. Trimming removed 3 bases from V and 11 bases from J, with 12 bases in between. This CDR3 region has 13 residues. Germline CDR1 reads SGHNT; CDR2 reads YYREEE (reference sequence). The CDR3 nucleotides are TGTGCCAGCAGCTCCTTTGGATCACCACCCCTCCACTTT. Translation gives CASSSFGSPPLHF.

The chain carries TRBV7-2 and TRBJ1-1; D is perhaps TRBD1 (6 bases). The CDR3 totals 16 residues. Trimming removed 1 base at V and 3 bases at J, with 15 bases between. In germline, CDR1 is SGHTA, CDR2 FQGNSA. The CDR3 DNA reads TGTGCCAGCAGCTTAGTAAGTACAGGGCGCGACACTGAAGCTTTCTTT. It encodes CASSLVSTGRDTEAFF. Variable domain in full (rest from reference TRBV7-2 and TRBJ1-1): GAGVSQSPSNKVTEKGKDVELRCDPISGHTALYWYRQSLGQGLEFLIYFQGNSAPDKSGLPSDRFSAERTGGSVSTLTIQRTQQEDSAVYLCASSLVSTGRDTEAFFGQGTRLTVV.

This chain connects TRBV7-2 to TRBJ1-2; D perhaps matches TRBD1 (5 bases). CDR3 length: 14 residues. Trimming removed 2 bases at V and 3 bases at J, with 10 bases between. Per germline, CDR1 SGHTA and CDR2 FQGNSA. CDR3 nucleotides: TGTGCCAGCAGCTTATCCTGGGGGGACTATGGCTACACCTTC. Translation gives CASSLSWGDYGYTF. The full variable domain, with the rest looked up from reference TRBV7-2 and TRBJ1-2, is GAGVSQSPSNKVTEKGKDVELRCDPISGHTALYWYRQSLGQGLEFLIYFQGNSAPDKSGLPSDRFSAERTGGSVSTLTIQRTQQEDSAVYLCASSLSWGDYGYTFGSGTRLTVV.